This TCR beta chain appears in the sequencing data of a study of blood T cell repertoires in COVID-19. Turning to the study itself: The origin of the acute and convalescent COVID-19 samples was the United States, Italy and Spain. The analysed material was cDNA or gDNA that came from T cells, B-cell-depleted T cells, or PBMCs.

Authors' analysis steps: Nucleated cell number was recorded as an estimate derived from reference gene primer amplification. Measured with immunoSEQ multiplex PCR; TCRdb has only the in-frame clones, and not every one. Clone size and V and J calls were adopted from that table, with D and trimming inferred from the DNA. The profile shows around 79,000 clones, 83% of them singletons. This clone was seen a single time. Unmatched junction bases numbered 7, after V lost 5 bases and J lost 2 bases. The CDR3 runs 15 residues. Germline V CDR1 and CDR2: LNHDA, SQIVND (reference sequence). This TCR derives from a woman aged 55 to 70 with acute or convalescent COVID-19. The V call is TRBV19, the J call TRBJ2-5; 8 bases map to TRBD1. The specimen was peripheral blood. CDR3 protein: CASSPLDREQETQYF. The CDR3 DNA is TGTGCCAGTAGTCCATTGGACAGGGAGCAAGAGACCCAGTACTTC.